This T cell receptor (beta chain) appears in the sequencing data of a study of beta chain features in type 1 diabetes. On the study more broadly: Healthy donors and patients had similar age, gender and cell yields. Whole-study findings and limits: Naive, central memory and regulatory TCRB repertoires appeared more similar among patients than healthy donors. VDJ junctions sequenced from type 1 diabetes patients showed fewer insertions and more deletions. The cDNA sequencing approach could over-represent high-TCR-expressing cells. In all four CD4+ subsets, TCRB CDR3 length was significantly, moderately reduced in type 1 diabetes.

As concerns this clone: What it recognizes is unknown.

Of the isolated RNA, all was reverse transcribed, and so the sequenced material was expressed TCRB transcripts. The protocol was immunoSEQ multiplex PCR, while the TCRdb copy is restricted to in-frame clones and leaves out a portion. This table holds 300,000 to 400,000 clones, 8.5% to 10% found once. The ends lost 4 bases at V and 5 bases at J; junction bases unmatched: 2. Germline assignment: CDR1 SGHRS and CDR2 YFSETQ. The CDR3 is 12 residues long. The chain carries TRBV5-1 and TRBJ1-1; 7 positions match TRBD1. The TCR comes from a man under 40 with type 1 diabetes. The sequenced material came from central memory CD4+ T cells from blood. CDR3 residues: CASSAQGTEAFF. The DNA for the CDR3 is TGCGCCAGCAGCGCACAGGGGACTGAAGCTTTCTTT.